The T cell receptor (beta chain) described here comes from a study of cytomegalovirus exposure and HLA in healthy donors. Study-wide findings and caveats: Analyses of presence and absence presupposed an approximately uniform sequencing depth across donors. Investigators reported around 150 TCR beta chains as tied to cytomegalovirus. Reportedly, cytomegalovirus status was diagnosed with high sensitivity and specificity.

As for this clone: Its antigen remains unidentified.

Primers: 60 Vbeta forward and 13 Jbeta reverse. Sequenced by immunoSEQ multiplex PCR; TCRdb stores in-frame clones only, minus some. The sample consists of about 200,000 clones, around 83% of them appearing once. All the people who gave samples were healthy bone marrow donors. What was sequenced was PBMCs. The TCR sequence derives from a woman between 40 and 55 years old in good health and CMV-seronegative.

The CDR3: CSVDPGADGELFF. The CDR3 bases are TGCAGCGTTGATCCGGGAGCAGACGGGGAGCTGTTTTTT. This rearrangement joins TRBV29-1 to TRBJ2-2; TRBD2 might be the D (6 bases). This CDR3 spans 13 amino acids. V was cut by 3 bases and J by 7 bases, with 12 bases left in between. Germline CDR1 and CDR2: SQVTM and ANQGSEA.